This entry lists 24 T cell receptor beta chains sequenced from one sample in a study of T cell responses to AZD1222 COVID-19 vaccine. Sequencing was performed with immunoSEQ multiplex PCR; in TCRdb, only in-frame clones are kept and a portion is missing. This sample has roughly 140,000 clones, with 85% to 95% found just once. The specimen was peripheral blood, collected after recovery from COVID-19. These TCRs come from an adult who had recovered from COVID-19.

This clone is a singleton in its sample. The rearrangement uses TRBV30 and TRBJ1-2; the D gene is possibly TRBD1 (6 bases). Germline V gene data show CDR1 as GTSNPN and CDR2 as SVGIG (reference sequence). The CDR3 runs 15 residues. V shed 1 base and J shed 3 bases, with 15 bases lying between them. The CDR3 sequence: CAWSGGEGGHYGYTF. The CDR3, as DNA: TGTGCCTGGAGTGGTGGAGAGGGGGGACACTATGGCTACACCTTC.

This chain connects TRBV6-5 to TRBJ2-7; a possible D gene is TRBD2 (5 bases). V dropped 6 bases and J dropped 3 bases, with 18 bases sitting between them. This CDR3 region has 15 residues. CDR1 and CDR2 from the germline V gene are MNHEY and SVGAGI. CDR3 nucleotides: TGTGCCAGCAGCTCACGGCCCCGGGGAGTCTACGAGCAGTACTTC. Protein: CASSSRPRGVYEQYF.

The rearrangement joins TRBV6-5 to TRBJ2-7, with D maybe TRBD2 (5 bases). The CDR3 is made up of 13 amino acids. The V and J ends lost 6 bases and 2 bases respectively, with 11 bases between them. CDR1 is MNHEY, CDR2 SVGAGI, per germline. The CDR3 bases are TGTGCCAGCAGCGGCCTAGCCACCTACGAGCAGTACTTC. Its protein product is CASSGLATYEQYF.

The chain links TRBV5-6 to TRBJ2-7, with D perhaps matching TRBD2 (5 bases). Germline lookup yields CDR1 SGHDT and CDR2 YYEEEE. The CDR3 spans 14 residues. V shed 0 bases and J shed 7 bases, with 14 bases lying between them. For the CDR3, the DNA is TGTGCCAGCAGCTTGGGAAGGGCCGGGGTAGAGCAGTACTTC. As protein: CASSLGRAGVEQYF.

The chain carries TRBV27 and TRBJ1-1; 7 bases are a match to TRBD1. CDR1 and CDR2 (germline): MNHEY, SMNVEV (reference sequence). The V segment lost 6 bases and the J segment 7 bases; nucleotides outside the gene matches: 11. There are 14 residues in the CDR3. As DNA, the CDR3 is TGTGCCAGCAGAAAACCAGGGGGTGACAATGAAGCTTTCTTT. Protein sequence: CASRKPGGDNEAFF.

The V and J genes are TRBV28 and TRBJ1-1; D gene ambiguous. Deletions cut 3 bases from V and 0 bases from J, with 8 bases between. The CDR3 loop spans 14 amino acids. Germline lookup yields CDR1 MDHEN and CDR2 SYDVKM. CDR3 sequence (DNA): TGTGCCAGCAGTTTCACACCAATGAACACTGAAGCTTTCTTT. Translated: CASSFTPMNTEAFF.

This chain joins TRBV3-1 (or the pseudogene TRBV3-2) and TRBJ2-3; TRBD2 aligns across 8 bases. Looked up from germline, CDR1 is LGHDT and CDR2 is YNNKEL (reference sequence). Trimming took 0 bases from V and 6 from J; bases not matched to a gene: 8. The CDR3 is made up of 16 amino acids. The CDR3 is CASSQDRIAGFDTQYF. Written as DNA, the CDR3 is TGTGCCAGCAGCCAAGATCGGATAGCGGGGTTTGATACGCAGTATTTT.

This chain connects TRBV5-1 to TRBJ1-3, with D possibly being TRBD1 (5 bases). Germline V gene lookup returns CDR1 SGHRS and CDR2 YFSETQ. V gave up 5 bases and J gave up 0 bases, with 6 bases separating them. The CDR3 consists of 13 residues. The CDR3 loop reads CASRTASGNTIYF. The DNA for the CDR3 is TGCGCCAGCAGGACAGCCTCTGGAAACACCATATATTTT.

This clone has a single count. This rearrangement joins TRBV10-2 to TRBJ1-1, with 9 bases identical to TRBD1. CDR3 length: 13 amino acids. Losses at the gene ends were 5 bases for V and 7 bases for J; bases not matched to a gene: 5. Germline lookup yields CDR1 WSHSY and CDR2 SAAADI. The CDR3 loop reads CASSTGTGSEAFF. The DNA for the CDR3 is TGCGCCAGCAGTACCGGGACAGGGAGTGAAGCTTTCTTT.

The chain recombines TRBV28 with TRBJ2-7; 13 bases map to TRBD2. This CDR3 contains 16 residues. V shed 6 bases, J shed 5 bases, and the junction held 10 bases outside the gene matches. Germline V gives CDR1 MDHEN, CDR2 SYDVKM. The CDR3 sequence: CASSPLGLAGDHEQYF. The CDR3 nucleotides are TGTGCCAGCAGCCCCCTCGGACTAGCGGGAGACCACGAGCAGTACTTC.

V usage is TRBV5-1 and J usage is TRBJ1-1, with 8 positions matching TRBD1. Unmatched junction bases numbered 4, after V lost 3 bases and J lost 6 bases. The CDR3 has 13 residues. The germline CDR1 and CDR2 sequences are SGHRS and YFSETQ. The CDR3 nucleotides are TGCGCCAGCAGCTCACAGGGGGGGCCTGAAGCTTTCTTT. The encoded protein is CASSSQGGPEAFF.

This chain uses TRBV2 with TRBJ2-3; 8 nucleotides line up with TRBD1. With 6 bases clipped from V and 1 base from J, the junction kept 18 bases outside the gene matches. This CDR3 region has 19 residues. Germline V gene data show CDR1 as SNHLY and CDR2 as FYNNEI. DNA for the CDR3: TGTGCCAGCAGCTACCGAAGGACAGGGATGTTGCTAGGCACAGATACGCAGTATTTT. It specifies CASSYRRTGMLLGTDTQYF.

Written as DNA, the CDR3 is TGCAGCGTTGATGCGGGGGCCACTGAAGCTTTCTTT. This translates into CSVDAGATEAFF. The chain is built from TRBV29-1 and TRBJ1-1; weak D call: TRBD1 (6 bases). The CDR3 runs to 12 residues. Germline V lookup: CDR1 SQVTM, CDR2 ANQGSEA. Deletions cut 3 bases from V and 4 bases from J, with 9 bases between.

The rearrangement uses TRBV5-4 and TRBJ1-3; TRBD1 aligns across 7 bases. This CDR3 region has 15 residues. Germline V lookup: CDR1 SGHNT, CDR2 YYREEE (reference sequence). Losses at the gene ends were 3 bases for V and 2 bases for J; bases not matched to a gene: 5. CDR3 amino acids: CASSSYTGAGNTIYF. In DNA, the CDR3 is TGTGCCAGCAGCTCGTATACAGGGGCTGGAAACACCATATATTTT.

The genes are TRBV28 and TRBJ2-5; the D gene is possibly TRBD2 (5 bases). Trimming stripped 5 bases from V and 2 bases from J, with 15 bases between. There are 15 residues in the CDR3. CDR1 is MDHEN, CDR2 SYDVKM, per germline. CDR3 protein: CASSPPGWTQETQYF. CDR3 sequence (DNA): TGTGCCAGCAGTCCACCCGGCTGGACTCAAGAGACCCAGTACTTC.

This clone was seen a few times. V gene TRBV7-2 combines with J gene TRBJ2-3; the match to TRBD2 covers 16 bases. With V trimmed by 1 base and J by 9 bases, 4 bases remained unmatched. From germline, CDR1 is SGHTA and CDR2 FQGNSA. The CDR3 has 16 amino acids. This CDR3 is CASSLVGTSGRGTQYF. DNA for the CDR3: TGTGCCAGCAGCTTAGTGGGGACTAGCGGGAGGGGAACGCAGTATTTT.

The chain has TRBV6-5 and TRBJ1-2; D unresolved. The CDR3 length is 13 residues. V shed 7 bases and J shed 3 bases, with 12 bases lying between them. Germline V gene lookup returns CDR1 MNHEY and CDR2 SVGAGI. The CDR3 DNA reads as TGTGCCAGCACACAGCCCGGGTACTATGGCTACACCTTC. Translated: CASTQPGYYGYTF.

The chain couples TRBV29-1 to TRBJ1-1, with a possible D match to TRBD1 (6 bases). This CDR3 has 13 residues. Deletions cut 3 bases from V and 1 base from J, with 9 bases between. Germline CDR1 and CDR2: SQVTM and ANQGSEA. The CDR3 DNA reads TGCAGCGTTGACAGGGGCGGGAACACTGAAGCTTTCTTT. This sequence encodes CSVDRGGNTEAFF.

This chain uses TRBV6-6 with TRBJ1-2, with 9 bases that match TRBD1. V lost 5 bases and J lost 8; bases outside the gene matches: 9. The CDR3 has 14 residues. CDR1 is MNHNY, CDR2 SVGAGI, per germline (reference sequence). The CDR3 sequence: CASSLLGQGSGYTF. The CDR3, as DNA: TGTGCCAGCAGTCTCCTAGGACAGGGGAGCGGCTACACCTTC.

This clone was counted once. The gene calls are TRBV9 and TRBJ2-1, with D perhaps TRBD2 (5 bases). The CDR3 has 14 amino acids. V lost 0 bases and J lost 10, with 14 bases in between. Germline V gene sequence: CDR1 SGDLS, CDR2 YYNGEE. As DNA, the CDR3 is TGTGCCAGCAGCGTAGTTGACTACTCTGGGGAGCAGTTCTTC. Its translation is CASSVVDYSGEQFF.

The rearrangement links TRBV28 to TRBJ2-1, with 14 bases identical to TRBD2. The CDR3 contains 19 residues. J gave up 3 bases and V 0 bases, and 7 bases lay outside the gene matches. Germline V CDR1 and CDR2: MDHEN, SYDVKM. The CDR3 here is CASSLWRGTSGSSYNEQFF. DNA for the CDR3: TGTGCCAGCAGTTTATGGCGAGGGACTAGCGGGAGTAGCTACAATGAGCAGTTCTTC.

Only one count was recorded for this clone. The chain has TRBV29-1 and TRBJ2-5, with a weak D call TRBD1 (6 bases). Looked up from germline, CDR1 is SQVTM and CDR2 is ANQGSEA. V shed 6 bases and J shed 1 base, with 9 bases lying between them. The CDR3 has 12 residues. The CDR3 region is CSVDSFQETQYF. The CDR3 coding sequence is TGCAGCGTGGACAGCTTCCAAGAGACCCAGTACTTC.

The chain has TRBV7-8 and TRBJ2-7; 9 nucleotides line up with TRBD2. The CDR3 sequence is 15 residues long. V gave up 5 bases and J gave up 0 bases; unmatched junction bases: 5. Germline loops: CDR1 SGHVS, CDR2 FQNEAQ. CDR3 sequence (DNA): TGTGCCAGCAGCCCTATAGCGGGAGCCTCCTACGAGCAGTACTTC. This encodes CASSPIAGASYEQYF.

This clone appeared once. The J gene is TRBJ1-2, the V gene TRBV5-1; no definite D call. This CDR3 comprises 15 residues. Germline V lookup: CDR1 SGHRS, CDR2 YFSETQ. V gave up 4 bases and J gave up 0 bases, with 13 bases separating them. The CDR3 DNA is TGCGCCAGCAGCCTAGAGGCGGCGACTAACTATGGCTACACCTTC. It codes for CASSLEAATNYGYTF.